The 14 T cell receptor beta chains given below trace back to one sample, sequenced in a study of T cells in Graves' hyperthyroidism and ophthalmopathy. RNA transcripts yielded amplified TCR beta CDR3 regions. First-round RT-PCR of the TCR CDR3 relied on the HTBI primer set. MiXCR, run by TCRdb on the multiplex PCR reads, gives a single entry per CDR3 protein. The sample contains about 380,000 distinct CDR3 sequences, more than 11% of which appear only once. The sample comprised blood. The origin of the receptors is a woman aged 55-70 years with Graves' hyperthyroidism.

This clonotype was recorded at least ten times. The V call is TRBV11-3, the J call TRBJ2-3; the D is unclear. From germline, CDR1 is SGHNT and CDR2 YENEEA. The CDR3 spans 13 residues. Trimming took 5 bases from V and 1 from J, leaving 7 bases between them. In DNA form, the CDR3 reads TGTGCCAGCAGCGCGGACGGCACAGATACGCAGTATTTT. This codes for CASSADGTDTQYF.

This clonotype occurred many times. This rearrangement joins TRBV7-9 to TRBJ2-1; D perhaps matches TRBD2 (5 bases). The germline V gene encodes CDR1 SEHNR and CDR2 FQNEAQ (reference sequence). V dropped 2 bases and J dropped 7 bases, with 15 bases sitting between them. The CDR3 contains 15 residues. CDR3 DNA: TGTGCCAGCAGCTTAAGTCCCCGACCGGGGAATGAGCAGTTCTTC. Translated: CASSLSPRPGNEQFF.

The CDR3 nucleotides read TGTGCCACCGGAGGGGGGCAAAATCCTGAAGCTTTCTTT. Residues: CATGGGQNPEAFF. This rearrangement joins TRBV11-3 to TRBJ1-1, with D perhaps TRBD1 (6 bases). The V and J ends lost 10 bases and 6 bases respectively, with 18 bases between them. Per the germline V gene, CDR1 is SGHNT and CDR2 is YENEEA. This CDR3 region has 13 residues.

This clonotype occurred many times. The chain has TRBV11-3 and TRBJ2-1, with no clear D. This CDR3 comprises 14 residues. From germline, CDR1 is SGHNT and CDR2 YENEEA. Between the trimmed V and J ends, which lost 1 base and 10 bases, there was a span of 14 bases. CDR3 bases: TGTGCCAGCAGCTTAGGGTTAGCAGCTCGCGAGCAGTTCTTC. It is translated as CASSLGLAAREQFF.

This clonotype showed up many times. The J gene is TRBJ2-7, the V gene TRBV3-1; 7 nucleotides line up with TRBD2. The germline CDR1 and CDR2 sequences are LGHDT and YNNKEL (reference sequence). Trimming at V came to 4 bases and at J to 9 bases, leaving 6 bases not matched to a gene. The CDR3 contains 12 residues. CDR3 residues: CASSPFGGGQYF. The CDR3 region has the DNA TGTGCCAGCAGCCCCTTTGGCGGGGGGCAGTACTTC.

The CDR3 is CASSLERTYNEQFF. CDR3 DNA sequence: TGCGCCAGCAGCTTAGAACGGACCTACAATGAGCAGTTCTTC. V usage is TRBV5-1 and J usage is TRBJ2-1; no firm D call. CDR1 SGHRS and CDR2 YFSETQ come from the germline V gene. CDR3 length equals 14 residues. V lost 2 bases to trimming and J lost 2 bases, with 8 bases between them.

The DNA of the CDR3 is TGTGCCAGCAGCCCGGTGGGCAGGGCGTCGAACACTGAAGCTTTCTTT. The encoded protein is CASSPVGRASNTEAFF. V and J are TRBV5-5 and TRBJ1-1, with D possibly matching TRBD1 (5 bases). Germline lookup yields CDR1 SGHKS and CDR2 YYEKEE (reference sequence). V was shortened by 4 bases and J by 1 base, with 17 bases between the two germline ends. The CDR3 consists of 16 residues.

This clonotype has ten or more counts. V usage is TRBV3-1 and J usage is TRBJ1-2; possibly TRBD1 for D (6 bases). Germline V gene sequence: CDR1 LGHDT, CDR2 YNNKEL (reference sequence). The CDR3 spans 14 residues. V was clipped by 0 bases and J by 8 bases, with 13 bases between them. The CDR3 nucleotides are TGTGCCAGCAGCCAAGAAACCGGGGGCGCCGGCTACACCTTC. Translation gives CASSQETGGAGYTF.

Only a few counts were recorded for this clonotype. CDR3 protein: CASSLDERAGYTF. The CDR3 coding sequence is TGCGCCAGCAGCTTGGATGAGAGGGCCGGCTACACCTTC. This chain connects TRBV5-1 to TRBJ1-2; D is ambiguous. The CDR3 has 13 residues. V lost 0 bases, J lost 8 bases, and 11 bases lay in between. Per germline, CDR1 SGHRS and CDR2 YFSETQ.

The rearrangement uses TRBV11-2 and TRBJ2-1; 9 bases line up with TRBD1. Trimming cost V 4 bases and J 3 bases; bases outside gene matches: 4. The CDR3 contains 15 residues. The germline V gene has CDR1 SGHAT and CDR2 FQNNGV. In DNA form, the CDR3 reads TGTGCCAGCAGCTCCTGGACAGGGGACTACAATGAGCAGTTCTTC. Its translation is CASSSWTGDYNEQFF.

This chain connects TRBV5-1 to TRBJ2-2, with D perhaps matching TRBD1 (5 bases). The CDR3 has 14 amino acids. Trimming removed 3 bases at V and 2 bases at J, with 8 bases between. Germline assignment: CDR1 SGHRS and CDR2 YFSETQ. The chain's CDR3 is CASSYDSNTGELFF. For the CDR3, the DNA is TGCGCCAGCAGCTACGACAGTAACACCGGGGAGCTGTTTTTT.

This clonotype was seen a handful of times. The rearrangement links TRBV5-1 to TRBJ2-2; TRBD2 matches 9 bases. Germline loops: CDR1 SGHRS, CDR2 YFSETQ. Trimming took 2 bases from V and 4 from J; bases not matched to a gene: 3. CDR3 length equals 15 residues. The CDR3 sequence: CASSFSGSPTGELFF. Here the CDR3 DNA reads TGCGCCAGCAGCTTTAGCGGGAGTCCCACCGGGGAGCTGTTTTTT.

This clonotype was recorded a few times. This chain uses TRBV11-2 with TRBJ2-5; 16 bases match TRBD2. Germline lookup yields CDR1 SGHAT and CDR2 FQNNGV. The CDR3 is 18 amino acids. Trimming at V came to 6 bases and at J to 5 bases, leaving 12 bases not matched to a gene. The CDR3 sequence is CASSYGPGLAGGRETQYF. The CDR3 nucleotides are TGTGCCAGCAGTTATGGTCCGGGACTAGCGGGAGGGCGCGAGACCCAGTACTTC.

About this clonotype: This may be a read error: a much more frequent sequence differs by one nucleotide. The chain joins TRBV12-3 or TRBV12-4 to TRBJ2-7; D ambiguous. The last part of the DNA fits TRBJ2-1 better; the J call may be wrong. The CDR3 is 13 amino acids. CDR3 sequence: CASSVTLSYEQFF. CDR3 nucleotide sequence: TGTGCCAGCAGTGTCACCTTATCCTACGAGCAGTTCTTC.